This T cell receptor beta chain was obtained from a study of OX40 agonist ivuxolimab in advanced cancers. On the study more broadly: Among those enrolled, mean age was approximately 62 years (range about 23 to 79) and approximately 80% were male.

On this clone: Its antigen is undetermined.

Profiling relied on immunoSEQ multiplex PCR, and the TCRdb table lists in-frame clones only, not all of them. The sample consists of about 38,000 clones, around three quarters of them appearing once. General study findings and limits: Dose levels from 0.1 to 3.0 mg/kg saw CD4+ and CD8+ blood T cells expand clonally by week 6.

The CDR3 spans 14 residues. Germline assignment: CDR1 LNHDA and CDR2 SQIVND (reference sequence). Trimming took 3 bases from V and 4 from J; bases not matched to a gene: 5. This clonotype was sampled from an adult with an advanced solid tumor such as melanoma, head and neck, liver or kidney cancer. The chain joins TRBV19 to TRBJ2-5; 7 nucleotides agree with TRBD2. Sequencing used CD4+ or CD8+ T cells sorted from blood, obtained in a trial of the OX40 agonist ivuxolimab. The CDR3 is CASSMGGISETQYF. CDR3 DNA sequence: TGTGCCAGTAGTATGGGGGGGATCTCAGAGACCCAGTACTTC.